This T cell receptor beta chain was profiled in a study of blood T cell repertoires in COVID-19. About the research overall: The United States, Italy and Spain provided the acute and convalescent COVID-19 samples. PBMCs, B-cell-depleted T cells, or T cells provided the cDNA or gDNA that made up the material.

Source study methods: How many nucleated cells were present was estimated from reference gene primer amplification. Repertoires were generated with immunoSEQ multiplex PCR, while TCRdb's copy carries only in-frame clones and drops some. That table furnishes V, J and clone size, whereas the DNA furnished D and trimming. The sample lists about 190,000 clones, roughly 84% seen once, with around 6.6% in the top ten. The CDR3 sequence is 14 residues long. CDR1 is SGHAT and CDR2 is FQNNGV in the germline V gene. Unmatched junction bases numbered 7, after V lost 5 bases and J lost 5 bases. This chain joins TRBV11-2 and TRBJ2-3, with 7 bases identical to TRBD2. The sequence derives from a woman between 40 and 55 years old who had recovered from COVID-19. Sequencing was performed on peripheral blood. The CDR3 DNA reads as TGTGCCAGCAGCGGCGGGAGTTGGGGAGATACGCAGTATTTT. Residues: CASSGGSWGDTQYF.